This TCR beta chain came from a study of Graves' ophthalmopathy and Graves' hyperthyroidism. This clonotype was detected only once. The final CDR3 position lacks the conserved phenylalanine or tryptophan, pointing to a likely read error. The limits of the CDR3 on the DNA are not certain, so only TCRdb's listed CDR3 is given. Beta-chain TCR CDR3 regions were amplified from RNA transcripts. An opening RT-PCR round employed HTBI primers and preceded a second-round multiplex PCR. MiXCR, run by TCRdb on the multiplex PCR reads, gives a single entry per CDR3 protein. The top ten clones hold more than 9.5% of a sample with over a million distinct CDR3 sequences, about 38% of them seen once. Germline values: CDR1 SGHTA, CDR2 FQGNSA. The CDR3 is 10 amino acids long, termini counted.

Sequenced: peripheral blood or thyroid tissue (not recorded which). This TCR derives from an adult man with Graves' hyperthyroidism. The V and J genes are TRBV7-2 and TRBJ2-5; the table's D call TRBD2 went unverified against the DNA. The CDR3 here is CASSLKGPAS.